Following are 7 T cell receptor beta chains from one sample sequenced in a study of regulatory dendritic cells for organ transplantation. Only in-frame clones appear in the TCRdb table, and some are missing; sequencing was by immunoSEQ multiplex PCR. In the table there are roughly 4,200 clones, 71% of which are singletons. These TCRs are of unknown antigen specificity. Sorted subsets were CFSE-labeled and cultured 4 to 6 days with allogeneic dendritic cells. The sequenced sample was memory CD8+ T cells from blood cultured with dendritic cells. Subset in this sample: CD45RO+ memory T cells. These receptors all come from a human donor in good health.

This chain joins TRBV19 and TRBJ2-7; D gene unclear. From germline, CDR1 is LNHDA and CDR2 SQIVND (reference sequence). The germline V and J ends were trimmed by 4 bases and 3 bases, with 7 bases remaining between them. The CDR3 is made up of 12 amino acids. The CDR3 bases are TGTGCCAGTAGTAATTGGGGCTACGAGCAGTACTTC. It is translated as CASSNWGYEQYF.

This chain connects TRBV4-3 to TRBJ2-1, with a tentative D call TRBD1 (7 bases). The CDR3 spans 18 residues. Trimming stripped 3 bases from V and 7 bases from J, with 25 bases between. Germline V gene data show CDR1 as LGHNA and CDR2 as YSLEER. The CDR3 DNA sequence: TGCGCCAGCAGCCATCGCACTCTGGAGGGGGCGAAACATAATGAGCAGTTCTTC. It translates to CASSHRTLEGAKHNEQFF.

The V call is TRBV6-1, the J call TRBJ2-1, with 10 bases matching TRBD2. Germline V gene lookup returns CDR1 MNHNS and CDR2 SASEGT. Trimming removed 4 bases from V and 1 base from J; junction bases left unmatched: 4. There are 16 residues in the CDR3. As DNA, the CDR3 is TGTGCCAGCAGTGGGGATAGCGGGGGGTCCTACAATGAGCAGTTCTTC. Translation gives CASSGDSGGSYNEQFF.

This CDR3 is CASSQALPNTEAFF. DNA for the CDR3: TGTGCCAGCAGTCAGGCACTCCCGAACACTGAAGCTTTCTTT. This sequence joins TRBV6-1 and TRBJ1-1, with D uncertain. The CDR3 is made up of 14 amino acids. CDR1 is MNHNS and CDR2 is SASEGT in the germline V gene. The ends were cut back, 5 bases at V and 1 base at J, with 11 bases in the middle.

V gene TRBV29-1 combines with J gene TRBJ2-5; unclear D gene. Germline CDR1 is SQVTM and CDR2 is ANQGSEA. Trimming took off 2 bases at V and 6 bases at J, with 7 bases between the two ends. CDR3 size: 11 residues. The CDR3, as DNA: TGCAGCGTTGAATCCCGCCAGACCCAGTACTTC. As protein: CSVESRQTQYF.

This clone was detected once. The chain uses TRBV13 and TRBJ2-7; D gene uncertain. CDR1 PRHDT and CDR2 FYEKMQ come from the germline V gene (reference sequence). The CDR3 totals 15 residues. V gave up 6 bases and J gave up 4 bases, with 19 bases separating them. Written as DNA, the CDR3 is TGTGCCAGCAGTCATCAGGACGATGGGTTTTACGAGCAGTACTTC. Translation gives CASSHQDDGFYEQYF. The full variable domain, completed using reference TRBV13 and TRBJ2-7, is AAGVIQSPRHLIKEKRETATLKCYPIPRHDTVYWYQQGPGQDPQFLISFYEKMQSDKGSIPDRFSAQQFSDYHSELNMSSLELGDSALYFCASSHQDDGFYEQYFGPGTRLTVT.

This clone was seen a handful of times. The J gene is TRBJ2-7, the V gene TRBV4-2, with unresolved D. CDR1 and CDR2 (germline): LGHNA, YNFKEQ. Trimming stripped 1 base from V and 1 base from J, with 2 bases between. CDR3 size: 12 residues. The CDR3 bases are TGTGCCAGCAGCCAAGGGTCCTACGAGCAGTACTTC. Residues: CASSQGSYEQYF.